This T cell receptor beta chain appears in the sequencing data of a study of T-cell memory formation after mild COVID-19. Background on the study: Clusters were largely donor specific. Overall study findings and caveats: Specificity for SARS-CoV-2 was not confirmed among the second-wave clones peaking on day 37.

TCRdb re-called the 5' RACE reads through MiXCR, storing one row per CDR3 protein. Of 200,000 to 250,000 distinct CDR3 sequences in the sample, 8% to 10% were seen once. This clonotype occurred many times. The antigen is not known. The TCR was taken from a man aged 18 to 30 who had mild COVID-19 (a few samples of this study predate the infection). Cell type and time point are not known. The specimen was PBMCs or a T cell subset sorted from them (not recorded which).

The CDR3: CASSLGRVREKLFF. The CDR3 bases are TGTGCCAGCAGTTTGGGCAGGGTACGGGAAAAACTGTTTTTT. The V call is TRBV12-3 or TRBV12-4, the J call TRBJ1-4; possible D gene TRBD1, 5 bases. There are 14 residues in the CDR3. V was trimmed by 3 bases and J by 8 bases, leaving 13 bases between them.